The rows below give T cell receptor beta chains drawn from one sample of a study of T cell responses to AZD1222 COVID-19 vaccine. Sequenced by immunoSEQ multiplex PCR; TCRdb stores in-frame clones only, minus some. The table includes some 180,000 clones, about nine tenths detected once. The material was peripheral blood, obtained 28 days after the second AZD1222 dose. Every receptor here comes from an adult who received the AZD1222 COVID-19 vaccine. The CDR3 runs from the conserved cysteine through the conserved F or W. The order of the fields is V gene, clone size, D gene, J gene, CDR3 length, CDR3 DNA, CDR3 protein. A D gene is named only where the DNA matches it firmly. Clone size is shown for a subset of rows, as once, few, many or a class of expanded clone.

TRBV21-1	NA	NA	TRBJ1-3	17	TGTGCCAGCACCGAAAACAGGGGAGGTACGCCGCGAAACACCATATATTTT	CASTENRGGTPRNTIYF
TRBV7-6	NA	NA	TRBJ2-3	13	TGTGCCAGCAGCTCTCACCTAACAGATACGCAGTATTTT	CASSSHLTDTQYF
TRBV14	NA	TRBD1	TRBJ1-6	19	TGTGCCAGCAGCCCCCCAAGGGGACAGGGGAGCTCCTATAATTCACCCCTCCACTTT	CASSPPRGQGSSYNSPLHF
TRBV7-9	NA	TRBD1	TRBJ1-5	18	TGTGCCAGCAGCTTACTTGGCCGGGACAGATCGGGCAATCAGCCCCAGCATTTT	CASSLLGRDRSGNQPQHF
TRBV29-1	NA	NA	TRBJ2-5	12	TGCAGCGTTGCCCAAACGGGGGAGACCCAGTACTTC	CSVAQTGETQYF
TRBV19	NA	NA	TRBJ1-5	14	TGTGCCAGTAGTATCTACAGGAACAATCAGCCCCAGCATTTT	CASSIYRNNQPQHF
TRBV30	NA	NA	TRBJ1-2	13	TGTGCCTGGACCTTAGCTGGAGGGGGTGGCTACACCTTC	CAWTLAGGGGYTF
TRBV19	few	TRBD1	TRBJ2-7	13	TGTGCCAGTAGCTACGGACAGGTAGGCGAGCAGTACTTC	CASSYGQVGEQYF
TRBV27	NA	NA	TRBJ2-7	14	TGTGCCAGCAGTTTAAGGAATCTGGGAGCCGAGCAGTACTTC	CASSLRNLGAEQYF
TRBV7-9	NA	NA	TRBJ2-7	16	TGTGCCAGCAGCTCCACATTGCGGGCCTGGGGGAACGAGCAGTACTTC	CASSSTLRAWGNEQYF
TRBV29-1	NA	TRBD1	TRBJ1-2	13	TGCAGCGTTGAACCAGGGGGATGGGTTGGCTACACCTTC	CSVEPGGWVGYTF
TRBV6-1	NA	NA	TRBJ1-2	13	TGTGCCAGCAGTGATTGGGTTGCTGGGGGCTACACCTTC	CASSDWVAGGYTF
TRBV11-3	once	NA	TRBJ2-3	13	TGTGCCAGCAGGGGGGAAAGCACAGATACGCAGTATTTT	CASRGESTDTQYF
TRBV6-5	NA	NA	TRBJ2-2	13	TGTGCCAGCAGTTACGACAGAACCGGGGAGCTGTTTTTT	CASSYDRTGELFF
TRBV5-8	once	TRBD1	TRBJ2-3	16	TGTGCCAGCAGCTTGGCCTACAGGGGAGGCACAGATACGCAGTATTTT	CASSLAYRGGTDTQYF
TRBV2	NA	TRBD1	TRBJ2-2	15	TGTGCCAGCAGCGAACCAGGGGGTCGATCCGGGGAGCTGTTTTTT	CASSEPGGRSGELFF
TRBV11-3	NA	NA	TRBJ1-6	14	TGTGCCAGCAGCTTAGGTGGACAGAATTCACCCCTCCACTTT	CASSLGGQNSPLHF
TRBV6-1	NA	NA	TRBJ1-2	15	TGTGCCAGCAGTGAAGCGGTGAGCAGGCTCTATGGCTACACCTTC	CASSEAVSRLYGYTF
TRBV11-2	NA	NA	TRBJ1-1	15	TGTGCCAGCAGCGATCCGATTAGTGGGCACACTGAAGCTTTCTTT	CASSDPISGHTEAFF
TRBV15	once	TRBD1	TRBJ1-2	15	TGTGCCACCAGCAGGGAGGACAGGCGATCCTATGGCTACACCTTC	CATSREDRRSYGYTF
TRBV27	NA	NA	TRBJ2-7	13	TGTGCCAGCGCGGCAGGGCTGGCCTACGAGCAGTACTTC	CASAAGLAYEQYF
TRBV20-1	NA	NA	TRBJ1-5	11	TGCAGTGCCCTACTATCCTTAGCCCAGCATTTT	CSALLSLAQHF
TRBV5-1	NA	NA	TRBJ2-7	17	TGCGCCAGCAGCTTTGCTGGGGTTGGGGTCAATGTCTACGAGCAGTACTTC	CASSFAGVGVNVYEQYF
TRBV7-8	NA	TRBD2	TRBJ2-1	19	TGTGCCAGCAGCTTAAGTTTAACTAGCGGGTTCGCACGGGACAATGAGCAGTTCTTC	CASSLSLTSGFARDNEQFF
TRBV4-1	NA	NA	TRBJ2-2	16	TGCGCCAGCAGCCAAGTTAGGGGCGGCGGCACCGGGGAGCTGTTTTTT	CASSQVRGGGTGELFF
TRBV11-1	NA	NA	TRBJ2-7	12	TGTGCCAGCAGCTTGGGGACTGGGGAGCAGTACTTC	CASSLGTGEQYF
TRBV7-9	NA	TRBD1	TRBJ1-1	17	TGTGCCAGCAGCTCGAAACAGGGGGGTTTCATGAACACTGAAGCTTTCTTT	CASSSKQGGFMNTEAFF
TRBV4-3	NA	NA	TRBJ2-2	14	TGCGCCAGCAGCCTGACCTCGTCGTCCGGGGAGCTGTTTTTT	CASSLTSSSGELFF
TRBV11-2	NA	NA	TRBJ2-1	16	TGTGCCAGCAGCTCCCCCACCCTAGCCCACTACAATGAGCAGTTCTTC	CASSSPTLAHYNEQFF
TRBV30	once	NA	TRBJ1-6	15	TGTGCCTGGAGTGCCGGGAGCTCCTATAATTCACCCCTCCACTTT	CAWSAGSSYNSPLHF
TRBV5-8	NA	TRBD1	TRBJ2-1	15	TGTGCCAGCAGCAGACAGGACAGGGCTTACAATGAGCAGTTCTTC	CASSRQDRAYNEQFF
TRBV11-2	NA	NA	TRBJ1-1	15	TGTGCCAGCAGCTTAGTTACAGGGTTGAACACTGAAGCTTTCTTT	CASSLVTGLNTEAFF
TRBV27	NA	TRBD1	TRBJ1-1	15	TGTGCCAGCAGGACCAGACAGGGGACGGACACTGAAGCTTTCTTT	CASRTRQGTDTEAFF